This T cell receptor (beta chain) was sequenced during a study of CD8 T cells in cerebrospinal fluid in Alzheimer's disease (dated by TCRdb to 2020 to 2022). As for the study more broadly: CSF T cell clonal expansion was assessed with two single-cell approaches: plate-based nested PCR sequencing and droplet-based sequencing. This study tested whether clonally expanded T cells could be found in cerebrospinal fluid from healthy elderly individuals and from patients with neurodegenerative disease. The droplet-based CSF analysis comparing patients with controls included about 9 healthy controls (approximately 11,000 cells) and about 9 patients with MCI or Alzheimer's disease (around 9,400 cells). The CSF gene-expression analysis, which included patients with Parkinson's disease, covered a total of roughly 25 samples. Study-wide conclusions, independent of this receptor: When data were pooled, most of the 6 Alzheimer's patients but only 1 of 10 healthy subjects had a highly expanded clone, defined as at least 3% of TCRs. The authors cautioned that detecting EBV-specific TCRs in CSF does not establish a causal link between EBV and Alzheimer's disease. Only samples with detectable clones (roughly eleven healthy, 5 MCI, 5 AD, 6 PD) were included in the overall clonality comparison. The EBV-specific clones were neither the most highly expanded clones nor enriched among patients. In patients with MCI or Alzheimer's disease, the biggest CSF clone accounted for a larger percentage of TCRs than in controls.

Library preparation employed 10x single-cell sequencing. 10X Genomics single-cell V(D)J and 5' gene-expression libraries were used to profile CSF cells. An Illumina NextSeq550 was used to sequence the CSF single-cell TCR libraries. In the original analysis: V(D)J reads were aligned to the vdj-GRCh38 alts ensemble 2.0.0 reference and were analysed with the Cell Ranger vdj pipeline. Cell barcodes sharing the same set of productive CDR3 nucleotide sequences were defined as clonotypes. Clonotype information was added to Seurat v3.0 gene-expression metadata to link clonality with transcriptional profiles. Exclusion was applied to CSF cells with more than 1,800 genes, more than 7,500 UMIs or more than 10% mitochondrial reads. To identify TCRs with known antigen specificity, CDR3-beta sequences were compared against VDJdb. Clone sharing was examined by network analysis using the R package qgraph, in which only TCRs with complete alpha and beta chains were included. TCRdb reprocessed the reads, so every CDR3 protein sequence counts as one entry and DNA is not shown. TCRdb, not the authors, supplied the V and J calls. The table for this sample lists under 800 distinct CDR3 sequences. The top ten clonotypes cover 30% to 40% of the sample.

CDR1 and CDR2 are drawn from the germline V gene: MDHEN, SYDVKM. Measured from the cysteine to the phenylalanine, the CDR3 is 16 residues long. No DNA appears here. Acute infectious disease was absent in all participants, and all participants were in good physical condition. Biomarkers including neurofilament, amyloid-beta and tau were used to confirm neurodegeneration in the patients. A live/dead marker was used to sort live CSF cells for droplet-based sequencing. To pellet immune cells, CSF obtained by lumbar puncture was centrifuged at 300g. Each CSF sample was checked for red blood cells, and any sample showing blood contamination was excluded. CSF cells were cryopreserved in freezing medium, frozen at -80 degrees C overnight, and then transferred to liquid nitrogen for storage. Before analysis, CSF samples were stored for less than six months. Points on this clonotype: Its antigen is not yet known.

The rearranged segments are TRBV28 and TRBJ2-1; no DNA is available, so the TRBD1 call from TCRdb remains unchecked. The sequence came from a human donor with Alzheimer's disease. Sequenced: cerebrospinal fluid. This receptor has the CDR3 CASIPLRDILPNEQFF.